This T cell receptor beta chain comes out of a study of T cells after yellow fever vaccination. CDR3 size: 15 residues. Germline-derived CDR1 and CDR2 are LGHNA and YSLEER. The junction had 3 bases not matched to a gene; V was cut back by 0 bases and J by 5 bases. TCRdb re-analysed the 5' RACE reads in MiXCR, keeping a single row per CDR3 protein. The sample shows tens of thousands of distinct CDR3 sequences, about 6% of them seen only once. Material: CD8+ T cells sorted from PBMCs, obtained around 45 days after the first yellow fever vaccination. The receptor comes from a man aged 18 to 29 who received the YFV17D yellow fever vaccine. The V gene is TRBV4-3, the J gene TRBJ1-5; TRBD1 aligns across 8 bases. The CDR3 bases are TGCGCCAGCAGCCAAGACGAGGACAGGGATCAGCCCCAGCATTTT. It is translated as CASSQDEDRDQPQHF.